This T cell receptor beta chain was profiled in a study of blood T cells in healthy people across ages. Study-wide results and limits: Higher naive T cell percentage went strongly together with higher TCR beta diversity.

The authors ran a second PCR of about 6 to 12 cycles using a sample-barcoded 5' primer and a J-beta primer mix. TCRdb re-called the 5' RACE reads with MiXCR, one entry per CDR3 protein. This sample has hundreds of thousands of distinct CDR3 sequences, with about 20% found just once. In this sample, this clonotype turned up a few times. Its target is unknown. Trimming shortened V by 0 bases and J by 6 bases, and 10 bases separated the two germline ends. There are 14 residues in the CDR3. Germline CDR1 is SGDLS and CDR2 is YYNGEE. The sequencing sample was made of blood. The V gene is TRBV9, the J gene TRBJ2-1, with D uncertain. This clonotype originated in a man in his 70s in good health. The CDR3 is CASSVVDSFNEQFF. CDR3 in DNA: TGTGCCAGCAGCGTAGTGGATAGCTTCAATGAGCAGTTCTTC.